This TCR beta chain was captured in a study of blood T cell repertoires in COVID-19 (TCRdb year 2020). Regarding the study in general: The collaborator samples originated in the United States, Italy and Spain and spanned the acute and convalescent phases of COVID-19. Where HLA class I and class II types were available, the types were taken from metadata supplied by the sample provider, not from assay-based typing. Nearly every sample came with metadata listing a de-identified subject ID, COVID-19 status, age in years and sex. Subjects who had been exposed to COVID-19, were actively infected with it, or had recovered from it provided the deeply sampled blood TCRbeta repertoires that made up the dataset. Samples came from the ongoing ImmuneRACE study (first 160 participants) plus 1,254 subjects from 6 global collaborators. The repertoires were released in a freely available public database intended as a resource for research on the immune response to SARS-CoV-2. The prospective study material was composed of cDNA or gDNA derived from T cells, B-cell-depleted T cells, or PBMCs. The investigation overall reported the following: Clinical and demographic metadata were provided uncurated, with the amount varying by source and participant.

Participants in the prospective study were enrolled through a virtual design, were aged about 18 to 100 years, and lived in 24 United States geographic areas. Cohort assignment in the prospective study relied on participant-reported clinical history from a screening survey and a study questionnaire. Recovered participants in ImmuneRACE Cohort 3 were defined by two consecutive negative NP/OP PCR tests, clearance by a healthcare professional, or resolution of symptoms. Each participant in the prospective study had whole blood, serum and a nasopharyngeal or oropharyngeal swab collected by mobile phlebotomists. Prospective study participants could optionally give additional blood draws and questionnaires over an approximately 2-month period. Before DNA extraction, prospective study blood samples were shipped either frozen or at room temperature. About this clone: Which antigen it targets is not known. No base quality values were provided; no much bigger clone lies one nucleotide off.

TCRbeta CDR3 regions were amplified from genomic DNA by means of the immunoSEQ Assay, a bias-controlled multiplex PCR. The original pipeline was this. Nucleated cell counts per sample were estimated from amplification of reference gene primers within the assay. Sequence reads were collapsed and filtered to measure the absolute abundance of every unique TCRbeta CDR3 rearrangement. For each sample, productive Simpson clonality was calculated as the square root of Simpson's diversity index over productive rearrangements. Here the immuneACCESS table is served through TCRdb, limited to in-frame sequences with V and J called. Missing clones are a known gap in these copies; in checked studies unresolved V genes cover under half, and the rest lacks a known reason. D and trimming were read from the DNA, whereas the V and J calls and clone size are those reported in that table. Recorded for this sample are 200,000 to 250,000 clones; about four fifths of them occurred a single time. 1.8% of the sample is in the top ten clones.

The germline V gene gives CDR1 as SGHNT and CDR2 as YENEEA. V loses 3 bases, J loses 2 bases, and the germline ends lie 8 bases apart. The CDR3 measures 15 amino acids from cysteine to phenylalanine. CDR3 DNA only is kept here, 45 bases in frame from base 1. The chain links TRBV11-3 with TRBJ2-6; TRBD1 is a weak D gene call, 5 bases matching. The receptor comes from a man in his 60s who had recovered from COVID-19. Sequencing used PBMCs or T cells enriched from blood (not recorded which). The CDR3 in this case is CASSFSGTGANVLTF. The bases read TGTGCCAGCAGCTTTTCAGGGACTGGGGCCAACGTCCTGACTTTC.